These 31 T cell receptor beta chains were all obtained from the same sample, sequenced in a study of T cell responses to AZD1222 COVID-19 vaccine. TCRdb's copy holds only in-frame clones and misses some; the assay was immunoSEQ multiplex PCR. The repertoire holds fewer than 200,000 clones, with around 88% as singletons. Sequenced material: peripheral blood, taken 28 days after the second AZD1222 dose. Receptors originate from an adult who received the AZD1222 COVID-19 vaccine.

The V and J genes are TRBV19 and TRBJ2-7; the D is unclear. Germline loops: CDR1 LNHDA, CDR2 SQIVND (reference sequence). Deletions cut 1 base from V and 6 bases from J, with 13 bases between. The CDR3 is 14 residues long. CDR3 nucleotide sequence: TGTGCCAGTAGTATAGCGCCGGGCCCGTCCGAGCAGTACTTC. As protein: CASSIAPGPSEQYF.

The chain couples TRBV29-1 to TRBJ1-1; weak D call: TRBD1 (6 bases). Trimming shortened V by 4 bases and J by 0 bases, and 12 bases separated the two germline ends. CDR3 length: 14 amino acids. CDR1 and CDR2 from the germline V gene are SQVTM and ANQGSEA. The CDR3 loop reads CSVGGAALNTEAFF. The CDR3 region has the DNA TGCAGCGTTGGGGGGGCGGCTTTGAACACTGAAGCTTTCTTT.

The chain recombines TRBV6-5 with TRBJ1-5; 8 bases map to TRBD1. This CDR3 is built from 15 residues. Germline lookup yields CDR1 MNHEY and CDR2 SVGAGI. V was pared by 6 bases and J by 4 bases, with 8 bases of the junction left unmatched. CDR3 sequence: CASRKDRAGNQPQHF. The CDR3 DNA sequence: TGTGCCAGCAGGAAGGACAGGGCGGGGAATCAGCCCCAGCATTTT.

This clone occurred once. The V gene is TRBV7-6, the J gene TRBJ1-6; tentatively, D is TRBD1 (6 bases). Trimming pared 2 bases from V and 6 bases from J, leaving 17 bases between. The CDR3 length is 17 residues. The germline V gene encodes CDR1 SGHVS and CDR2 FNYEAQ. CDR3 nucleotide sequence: TGTGCCAGCAGCTTACGGGGGGGAGGACAGACTAATTCACCCCTCCACTTT. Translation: CASSLRGGGQTNSPLHF. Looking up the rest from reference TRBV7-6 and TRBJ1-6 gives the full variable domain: GAGVSQSPRYKVTKRGQDVALRCDPISGHVSLYWYRQALGQGPEFLTYFNYEAQQDKSGLPNDRFSAERPEGSISTLTIQRTEQRDSAMYRCASSLRGGGQTNSPLHFGNGTRLTVT.

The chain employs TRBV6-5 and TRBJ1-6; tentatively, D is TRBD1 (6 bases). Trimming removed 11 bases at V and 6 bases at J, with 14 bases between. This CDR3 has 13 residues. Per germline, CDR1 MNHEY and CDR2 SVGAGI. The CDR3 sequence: CAGSRGFNSPLHF. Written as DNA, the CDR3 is TGTGCCGGTAGTAGGGGGTTTAATTCACCCCTCCACTTT.

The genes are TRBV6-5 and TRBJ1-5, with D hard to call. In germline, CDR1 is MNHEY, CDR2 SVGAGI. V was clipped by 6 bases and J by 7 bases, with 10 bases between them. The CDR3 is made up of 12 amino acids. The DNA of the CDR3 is TGTGCCAGCAGCCTTCAAGGCCAGCCCCAGCATTTT. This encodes CASSLQGQPQHF.

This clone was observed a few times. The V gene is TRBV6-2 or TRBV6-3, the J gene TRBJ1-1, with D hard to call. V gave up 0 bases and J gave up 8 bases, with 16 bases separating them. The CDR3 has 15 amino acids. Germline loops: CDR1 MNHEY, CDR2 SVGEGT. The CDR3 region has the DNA TGTGCCAGCAGTTACTCGCCCCAACCCCACGTAGAAGCTTTCTTT. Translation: CASSYSPQPHVEAFF.

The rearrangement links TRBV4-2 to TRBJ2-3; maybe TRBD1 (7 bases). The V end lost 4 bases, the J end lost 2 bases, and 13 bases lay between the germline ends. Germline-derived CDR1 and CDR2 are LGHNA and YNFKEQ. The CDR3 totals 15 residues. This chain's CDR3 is CASSPGGGHTDTQYF. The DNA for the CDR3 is TGTGCCAGCAGCCCAGGGGGAGGTCACACAGATACGCAGTATTTT.

The CDR3 DNA is TGTGCCAGCAGTTTAGCAGGGGGGCAGCGCGGTGGCTACACCTTC. This sequence encodes CASSLAGGQRGGYTF. This chain connects TRBV28 to TRBJ1-2; 7 bases line up with TRBD1. With 2 bases clipped from V and 7 bases from J, the junction kept 10 bases outside the gene matches. Germline CDR1 and CDR2: MDHEN and SYDVKM. The CDR3 is 15 residues long.

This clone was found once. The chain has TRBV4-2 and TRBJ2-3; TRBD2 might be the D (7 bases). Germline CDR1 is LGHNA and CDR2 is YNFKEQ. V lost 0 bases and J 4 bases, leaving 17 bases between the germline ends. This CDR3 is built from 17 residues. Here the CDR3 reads CASSQDIGGGAADTQYF. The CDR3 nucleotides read TGTGCCAGCAGCCAAGATATTGGTGGGGGGGCAGCAGATACGCAGTATTTT.

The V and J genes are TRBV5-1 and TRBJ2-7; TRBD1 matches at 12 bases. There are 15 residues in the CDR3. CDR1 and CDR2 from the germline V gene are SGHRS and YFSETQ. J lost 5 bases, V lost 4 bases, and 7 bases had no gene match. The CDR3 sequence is CASSGRDRGPNEQYF. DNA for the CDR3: TGCGCCAGCAGCGGCCGGGACAGGGGGCCCAACGAGCAGTACTTC.

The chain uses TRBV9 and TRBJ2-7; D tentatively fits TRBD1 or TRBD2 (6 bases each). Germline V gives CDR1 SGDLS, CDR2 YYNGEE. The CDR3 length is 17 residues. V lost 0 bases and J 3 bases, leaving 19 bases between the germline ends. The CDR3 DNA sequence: TGTGCCAGCAGCGTAGCCGGGTGGGGGGCTGTTGGCTACGAGCAGTACTTC. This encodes CASSVAGWGAVGYEQYF. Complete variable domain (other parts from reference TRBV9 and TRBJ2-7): DSGVTQTPKHLITATGQRVTLRCSPRSGDLSVYWYQQSLDQGLQFLIQYYNGEERAKGNILERFSAQQFPDLHSELNLSSLELGDSALYFCASSVAGWGAVGYEQYFGPGTRLTVT.

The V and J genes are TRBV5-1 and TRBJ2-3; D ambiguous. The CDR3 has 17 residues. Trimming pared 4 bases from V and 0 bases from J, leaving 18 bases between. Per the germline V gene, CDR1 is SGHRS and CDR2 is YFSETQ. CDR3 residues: CASSPYLGGPSTDTQYF. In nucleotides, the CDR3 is TGCGCCAGCAGCCCCTATCTTGGCGGACCTAGCACAGATACGCAGTATTTT.

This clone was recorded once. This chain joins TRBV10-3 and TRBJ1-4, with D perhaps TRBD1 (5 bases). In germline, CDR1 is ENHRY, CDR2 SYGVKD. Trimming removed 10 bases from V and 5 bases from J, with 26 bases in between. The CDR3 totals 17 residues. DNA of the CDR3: TGTGCCACCACACCTTCCCCCGGTGGGACGCTCAATGAAAAACTGTTTTTT. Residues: CATTPSPGGTLNEKLFF.

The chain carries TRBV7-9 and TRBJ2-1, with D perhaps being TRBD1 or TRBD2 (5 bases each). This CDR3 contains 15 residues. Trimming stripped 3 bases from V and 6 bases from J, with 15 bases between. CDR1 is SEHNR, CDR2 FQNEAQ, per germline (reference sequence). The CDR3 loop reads CASSFVMFGTNEQFF. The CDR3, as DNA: TGTGCCAGCAGCTTCGTTATGTTCGGGACCAATGAGCAGTTCTTC. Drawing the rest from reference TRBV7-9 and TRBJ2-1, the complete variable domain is DTGVSQNPRHKITKRGQNVTFRCDPISEHNRLYWYRQTLGQGPEFLTYFQNEAQLEKSRLLSDRFSAERPKGSFSTLEIQRTEQGDSAMYLCASSFVMFGTNEQFFGPGTRLTVL.

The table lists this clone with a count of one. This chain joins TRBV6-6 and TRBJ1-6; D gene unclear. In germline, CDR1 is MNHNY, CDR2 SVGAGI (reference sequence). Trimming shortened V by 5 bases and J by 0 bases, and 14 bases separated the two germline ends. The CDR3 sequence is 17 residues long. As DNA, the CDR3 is TGTGCCAGCAGTCCCCACCAGAGCCGCTCCTATAATTCACCCCTCCACTTT. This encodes CASSPHQSRSYNSPLHF.

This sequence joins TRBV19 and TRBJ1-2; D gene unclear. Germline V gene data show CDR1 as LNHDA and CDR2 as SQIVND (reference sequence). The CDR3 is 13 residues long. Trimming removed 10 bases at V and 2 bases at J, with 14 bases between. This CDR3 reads CATSKGRNYGYTF. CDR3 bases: TGTGCCACCTCAAAGGGCAGAAACTATGGCTACACCTTC.

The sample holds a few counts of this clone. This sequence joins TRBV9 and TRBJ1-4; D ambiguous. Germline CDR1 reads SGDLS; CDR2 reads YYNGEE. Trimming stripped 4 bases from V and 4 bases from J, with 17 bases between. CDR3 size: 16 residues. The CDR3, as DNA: TGTGCCAGCAGCCGAGGGCTTCCGAGCGGTAATGAAAAACTGTTTTTT. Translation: CASSRGLPSGNEKLFF.

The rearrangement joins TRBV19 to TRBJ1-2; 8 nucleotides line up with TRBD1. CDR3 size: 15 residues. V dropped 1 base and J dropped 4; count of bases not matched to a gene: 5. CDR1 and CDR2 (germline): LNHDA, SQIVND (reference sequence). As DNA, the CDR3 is TGTGCCAGTAGTATAGTACGGACAGGGTCCTATGGCTACACCTTC. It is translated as CASSIVRTGSYGYTF.

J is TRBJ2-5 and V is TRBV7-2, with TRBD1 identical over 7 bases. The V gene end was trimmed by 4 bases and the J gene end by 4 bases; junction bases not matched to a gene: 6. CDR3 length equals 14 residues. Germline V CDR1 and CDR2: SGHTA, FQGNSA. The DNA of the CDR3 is TGTGCCAGCAGCTGGCAGGGGGTGGGAGAGACCCAGTACTTC. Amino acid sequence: CASSWQGVGETQYF.

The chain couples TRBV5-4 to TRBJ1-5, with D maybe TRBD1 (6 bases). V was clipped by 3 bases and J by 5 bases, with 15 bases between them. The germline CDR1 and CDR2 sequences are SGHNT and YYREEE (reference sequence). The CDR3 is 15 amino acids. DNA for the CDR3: TGTGCCAGCAGCTCCGGGAGGGCAGGGGATCAGCCCCAGCATTTT. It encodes CASSSGRAGDQPQHF. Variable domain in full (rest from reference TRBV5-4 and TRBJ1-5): ETGVTQSPTHLIKTRGQQVTLRCSSQSGHNTVSWYQQALGQGPQFIFQYYREEENGRGNFPPRFSGLQFPNYSSELNVNALELDDSALYLCASSSGRAGDQPQHFGDGTRLSIL.

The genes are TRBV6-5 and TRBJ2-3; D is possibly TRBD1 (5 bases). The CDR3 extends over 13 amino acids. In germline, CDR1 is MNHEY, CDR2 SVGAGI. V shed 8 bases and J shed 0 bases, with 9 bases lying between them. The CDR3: CASRTPSTDTQYF. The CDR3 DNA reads TGTGCCAGCCGGACACCTAGCACAGATACGCAGTATTTT.

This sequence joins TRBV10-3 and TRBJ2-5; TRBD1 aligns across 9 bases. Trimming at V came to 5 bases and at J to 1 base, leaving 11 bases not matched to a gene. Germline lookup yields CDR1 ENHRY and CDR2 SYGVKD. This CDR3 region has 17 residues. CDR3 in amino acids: CAISPGTGTGIQETQYF. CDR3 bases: TGTGCCATCAGTCCCGGGACAGGGACCGGTATCCAAGAGACCCAGTACTTC.

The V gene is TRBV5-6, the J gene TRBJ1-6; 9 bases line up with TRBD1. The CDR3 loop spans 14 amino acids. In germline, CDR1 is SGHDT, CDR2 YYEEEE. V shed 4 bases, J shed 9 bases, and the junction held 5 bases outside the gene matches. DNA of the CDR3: TGTGCCAGCAGCCTGGGACAGGGAAGTTCACCCCTCCACTTT. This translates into CASSLGQGSSPLHF.

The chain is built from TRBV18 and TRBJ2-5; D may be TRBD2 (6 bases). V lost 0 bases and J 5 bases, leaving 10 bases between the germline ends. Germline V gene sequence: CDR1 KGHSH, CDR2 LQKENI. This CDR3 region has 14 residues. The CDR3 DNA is TGTGCCAGCTCACCACCCCCGGCGGGGGAGACCCAGTACTTC. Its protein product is CASSPPPAGETQYF.

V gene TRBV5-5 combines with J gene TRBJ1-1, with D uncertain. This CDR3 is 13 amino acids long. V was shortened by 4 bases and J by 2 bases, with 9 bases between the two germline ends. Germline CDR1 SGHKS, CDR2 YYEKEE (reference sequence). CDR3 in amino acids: CASSRGSNTEAFF. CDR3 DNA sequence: TGTGCCAGCAGCCGCGGGAGCAACACTGAAGCTTTCTTT.

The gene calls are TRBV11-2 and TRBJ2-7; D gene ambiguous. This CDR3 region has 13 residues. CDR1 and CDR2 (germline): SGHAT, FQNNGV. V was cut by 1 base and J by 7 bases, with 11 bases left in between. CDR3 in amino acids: CASSLGGFFEQYF. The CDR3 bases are TGTGCCAGCAGCTTAGGTGGGTTTTTTGAGCAGTACTTC. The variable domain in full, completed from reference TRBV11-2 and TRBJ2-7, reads EAGVAQSPRYKIIEKRQSVAFWCNPISGHATLYWYQQILGQGPKLLIQFQNNGVVDDSQLPKDRFSAERLKGVDSTLKIQPAKLEDSAVYLCASSLGGFFEQYFGPGTRLTVT.

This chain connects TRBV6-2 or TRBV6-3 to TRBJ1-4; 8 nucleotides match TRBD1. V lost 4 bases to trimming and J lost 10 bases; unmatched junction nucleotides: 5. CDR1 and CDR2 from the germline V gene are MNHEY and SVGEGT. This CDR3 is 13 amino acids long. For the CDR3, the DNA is TGTGCCAGCAGTTCCGGACAGGGCCGAAAACTGTTTTTT. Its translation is CASSSGQGRKLFF.

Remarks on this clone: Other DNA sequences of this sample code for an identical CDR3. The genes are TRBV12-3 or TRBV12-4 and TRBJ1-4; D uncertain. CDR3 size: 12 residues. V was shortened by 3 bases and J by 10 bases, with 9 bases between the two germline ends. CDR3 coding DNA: TGTGCCAGCAGTTTGGAGGTTGGAAAACTGTTTTTT. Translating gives CASSLEVGKLFF.

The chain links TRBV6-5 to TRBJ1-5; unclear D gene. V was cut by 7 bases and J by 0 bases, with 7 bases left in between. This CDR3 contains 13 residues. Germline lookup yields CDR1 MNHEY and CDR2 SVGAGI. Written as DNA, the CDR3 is TGTGCCAGCAATGTGCATAGCAATCAGCCCCAGCATTTT. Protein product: CASNVHSNQPQHF.

The CDR3 is CASSKGWDEKLFF. The CDR3 DNA reads TGTGCCAGCAGTAAGGGATGGGATGAAAAACTGTTTTTT. The rearrangement uses TRBV4-2 and TRBJ1-4; no definite D call. The V gene's germline CDR1 is LGHNA and CDR2 YNFKEQ. Trimming removed 6 bases from V and 6 bases from J, with 11 bases in between. The CDR3 is 13 amino acids.